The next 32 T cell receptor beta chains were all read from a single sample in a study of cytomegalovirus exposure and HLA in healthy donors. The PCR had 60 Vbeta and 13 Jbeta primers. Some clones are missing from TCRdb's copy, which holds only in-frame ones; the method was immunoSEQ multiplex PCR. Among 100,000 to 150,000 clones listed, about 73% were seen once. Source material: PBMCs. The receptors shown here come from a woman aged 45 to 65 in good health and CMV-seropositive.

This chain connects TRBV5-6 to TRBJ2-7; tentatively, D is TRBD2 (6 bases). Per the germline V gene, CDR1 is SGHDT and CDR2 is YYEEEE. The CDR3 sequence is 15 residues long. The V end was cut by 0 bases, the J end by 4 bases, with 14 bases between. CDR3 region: CASSLAEGTYYEQYF. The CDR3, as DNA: TGTGCCAGCAGCTTGGCGGAGGGGACTTATTACGAGCAGTACTTC. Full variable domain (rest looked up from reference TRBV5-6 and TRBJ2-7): DAGVTQSPTHLIKTRGQQVTLRCSPKSGHDTVSWYQQALGQGPQFIFQYYEEEERQRGNFPDRFSGHQFPNYSSELNVNALLLGDSALYLCASSLAEGTYYEQYFGPGTRLTVT.

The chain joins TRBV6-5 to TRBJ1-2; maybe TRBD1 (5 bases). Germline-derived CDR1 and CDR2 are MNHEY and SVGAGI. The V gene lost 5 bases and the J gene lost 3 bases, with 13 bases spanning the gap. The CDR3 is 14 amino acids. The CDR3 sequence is CASSRTREDYGYTF. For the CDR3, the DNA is TGTGCCAGCAGTAGGACCAGGGAGGACTATGGCTACACCTTC.

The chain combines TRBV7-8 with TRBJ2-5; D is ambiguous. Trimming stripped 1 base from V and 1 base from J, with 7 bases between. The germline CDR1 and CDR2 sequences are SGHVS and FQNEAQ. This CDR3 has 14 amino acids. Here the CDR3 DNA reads TGTGCCAGCAGCTTAGTACCAGGCCAAGAGACCCAGTACTTC. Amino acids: CASSLVPGQETQYF. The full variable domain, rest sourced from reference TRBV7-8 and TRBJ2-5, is GAGVSQSPRYKVAKRGQDVALRCDPISGHVSLFWYQQALGQGPEFLTYFQNEAQLDKSGLPSDRFFAERPEGSVSTLKIQRTQQEDSAVYLCASSLVPGQETQYFGPGTRLLVL.

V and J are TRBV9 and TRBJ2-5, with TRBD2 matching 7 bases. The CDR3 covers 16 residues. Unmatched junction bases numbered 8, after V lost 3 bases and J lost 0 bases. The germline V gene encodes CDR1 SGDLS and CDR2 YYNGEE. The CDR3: CASSGASGVYQETQYF. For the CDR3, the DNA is TGTGCCAGCAGCGGGGCGAGCGGGGTATACCAAGAGACCCAGTACTTC.

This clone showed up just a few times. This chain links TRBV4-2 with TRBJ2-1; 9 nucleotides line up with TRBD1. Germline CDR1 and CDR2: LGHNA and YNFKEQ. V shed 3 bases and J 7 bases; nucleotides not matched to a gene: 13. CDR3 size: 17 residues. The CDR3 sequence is CASSQRGGQGFQNEQFF. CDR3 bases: TGTGCCAGCAGCCAGAGGGGGGGACAGGGTTTTCAGAATGAGCAGTTCTTC.

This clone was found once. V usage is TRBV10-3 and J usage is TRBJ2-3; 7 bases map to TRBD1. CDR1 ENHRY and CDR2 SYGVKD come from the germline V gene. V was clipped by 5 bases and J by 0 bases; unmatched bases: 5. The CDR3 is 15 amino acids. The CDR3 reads CAISRDRLSTDTQYF. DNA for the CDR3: TGTGCCATCAGTAGGGACAGACTGAGCACAGATACGCAGTATTTT.

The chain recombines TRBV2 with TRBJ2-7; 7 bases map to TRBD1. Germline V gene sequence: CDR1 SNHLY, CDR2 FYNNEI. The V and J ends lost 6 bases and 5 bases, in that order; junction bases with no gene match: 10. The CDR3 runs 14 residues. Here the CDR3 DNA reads TGTGCCAGCAGACGACAGGGAATTGTTAACGAGCAGTACTTC. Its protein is CASRRQGIVNEQYF.

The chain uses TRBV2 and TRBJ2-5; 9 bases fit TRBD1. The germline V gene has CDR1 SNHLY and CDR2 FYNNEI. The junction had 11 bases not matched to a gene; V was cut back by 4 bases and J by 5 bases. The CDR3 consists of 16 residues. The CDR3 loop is CASSVTGTGKRETQYF. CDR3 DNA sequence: TGTGCCAGCAGTGTTACCGGGACAGGGAAGCGGGAGACCCAGTACTTC.

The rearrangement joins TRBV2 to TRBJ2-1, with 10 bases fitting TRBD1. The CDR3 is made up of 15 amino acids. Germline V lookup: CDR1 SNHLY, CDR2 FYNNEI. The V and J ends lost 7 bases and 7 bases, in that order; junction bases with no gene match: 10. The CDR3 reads CASKGDRGLSNEQFF. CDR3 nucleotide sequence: TGTGCCAGCAAAGGGGACAGGGGTCTATCTAATGAGCAGTTCTTC.

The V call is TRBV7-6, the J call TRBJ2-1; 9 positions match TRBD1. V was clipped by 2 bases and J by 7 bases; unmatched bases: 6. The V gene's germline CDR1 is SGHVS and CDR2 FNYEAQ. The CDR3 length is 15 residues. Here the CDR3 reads CASSLQQGARNEQFF. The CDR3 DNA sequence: TGTGCCAGCAGCTTACAACAGGGGGCGCGGAATGAGCAGTTCTTC.

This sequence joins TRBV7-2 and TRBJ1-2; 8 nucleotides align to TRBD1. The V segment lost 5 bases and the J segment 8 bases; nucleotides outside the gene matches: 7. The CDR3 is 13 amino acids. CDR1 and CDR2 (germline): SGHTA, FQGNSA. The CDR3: CASSPQGASGYTF. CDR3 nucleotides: TGTGCCAGCAGCCCGCAGGGGGCGAGCGGCTACACCTTC. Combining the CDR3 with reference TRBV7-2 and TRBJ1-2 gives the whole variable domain GAGVSQSPSNKVTEKGKDVELRCDPISGHTALYWYRQSLGQGLEFLIYFQGNSAPDKSGLPSDRFSAERTGGSVSTLTIQRTQQEDSAVYLCASSPQGASGYTFGSGTRLTVV.

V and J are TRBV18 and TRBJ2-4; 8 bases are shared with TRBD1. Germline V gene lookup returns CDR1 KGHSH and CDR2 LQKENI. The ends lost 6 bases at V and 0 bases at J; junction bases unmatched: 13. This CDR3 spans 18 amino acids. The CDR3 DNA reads TGTGCCAGCTCGCGCGGACAGGGCAGGGCTCTAGCCAAAAACATTCAGTACTTC. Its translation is CASSRGQGRALAKNIQYF.

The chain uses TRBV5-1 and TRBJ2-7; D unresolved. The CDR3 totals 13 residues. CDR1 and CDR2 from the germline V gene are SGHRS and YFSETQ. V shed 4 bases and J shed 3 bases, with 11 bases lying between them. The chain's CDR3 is CASSTRGSYEQYF. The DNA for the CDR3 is TGCGCCAGCAGCACACGAGGCAGCTACGAGCAGTACTTC.

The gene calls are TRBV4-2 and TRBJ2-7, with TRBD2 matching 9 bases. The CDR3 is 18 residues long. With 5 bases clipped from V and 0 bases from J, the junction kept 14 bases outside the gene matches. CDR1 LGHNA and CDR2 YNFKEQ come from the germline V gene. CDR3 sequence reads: CASSSLGLAGKSSYEQYF. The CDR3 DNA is TGTGCCAGCAGCTCTCTAGGGCTAGCGGGGAAGAGCTCCTACGAGCAGTACTTC.

The CDR3 region is CASSLPRPGANVLTF. The DNA for the CDR3 is TGTGCCAGCAGTCTCCCGCGGCCTGGGGCCAACGTCCTGACTTTC. The genes are TRBV28 and TRBJ2-6; D is undetermined. CDR1 is MDHEN, CDR2 SYDVKM, per germline. The CDR3 runs 15 residues. V lost 5 bases, J lost 2 bases, and 10 bases lay in between.

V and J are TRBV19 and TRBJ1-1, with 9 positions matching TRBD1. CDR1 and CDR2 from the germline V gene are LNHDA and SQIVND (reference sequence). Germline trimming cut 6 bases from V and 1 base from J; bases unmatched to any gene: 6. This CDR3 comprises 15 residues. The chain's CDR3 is CASRGQGKWNTEAFF. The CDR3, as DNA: TGTGCCAGTAGGGGACAGGGTAAGTGGAACACTGAAGCTTTCTTT.

CDR3 coding DNA: TGCGCCAGCAGCCATACGGGACAGGTTTCGTGGAATGAGCAGTTCTTC. Translation gives CASSHTGQVSWNEQFF. The chain combines TRBV4-1 with TRBJ2-1, with TRBD1 matching over 8 bases. CDR1 is MGHRA and CDR2 is YSYEKL in the germline V gene. Trimming cost V 3 bases and J 7 bases; bases outside gene matches: 11. The CDR3 is made up of 16 amino acids.

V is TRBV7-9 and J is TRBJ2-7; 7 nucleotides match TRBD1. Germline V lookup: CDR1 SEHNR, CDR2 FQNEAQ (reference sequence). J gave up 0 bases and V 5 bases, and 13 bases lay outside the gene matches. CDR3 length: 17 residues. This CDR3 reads CASSELIATGYSYEQYF. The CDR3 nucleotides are TGTGCCAGCAGCGAACTAATTGCGACAGGGTACTCCTACGAGCAGTACTTC.

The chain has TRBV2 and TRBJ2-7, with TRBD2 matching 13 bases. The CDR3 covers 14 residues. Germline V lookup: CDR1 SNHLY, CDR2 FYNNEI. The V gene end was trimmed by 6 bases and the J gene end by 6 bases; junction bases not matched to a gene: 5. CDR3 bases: TGTGCCAGCAGACTACTAGCGGGGGGGCTCGAGCAGTACTTC. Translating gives CASRLLAGGLEQYF.

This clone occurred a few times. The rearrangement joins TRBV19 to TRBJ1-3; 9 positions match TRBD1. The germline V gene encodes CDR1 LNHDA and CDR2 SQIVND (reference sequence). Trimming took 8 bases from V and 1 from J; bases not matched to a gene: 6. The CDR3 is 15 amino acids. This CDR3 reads CASGTGMGSGNTIYF. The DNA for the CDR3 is TGTGCCAGTGGGACAGGGATGGGATCTGGAAACACCATATATTTT.

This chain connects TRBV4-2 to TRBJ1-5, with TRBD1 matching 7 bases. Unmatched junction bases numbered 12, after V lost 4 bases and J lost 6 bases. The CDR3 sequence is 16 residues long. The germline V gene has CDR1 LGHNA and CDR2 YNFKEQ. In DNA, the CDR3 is TGTGCCAGCAGCCGACGCCAACAGGGGCAAGGTCAGCCCCAGCATTTT. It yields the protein CASSRRQQGQGQPQHF.

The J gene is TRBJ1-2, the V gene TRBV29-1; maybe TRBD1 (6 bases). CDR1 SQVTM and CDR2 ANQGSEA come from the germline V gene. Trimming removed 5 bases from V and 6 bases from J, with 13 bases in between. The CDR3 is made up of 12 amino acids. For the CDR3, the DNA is TGCAGCGTTAGTGAGGGGGACGATGGCTACACCTTC. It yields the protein CSVSEGDDGYTF.

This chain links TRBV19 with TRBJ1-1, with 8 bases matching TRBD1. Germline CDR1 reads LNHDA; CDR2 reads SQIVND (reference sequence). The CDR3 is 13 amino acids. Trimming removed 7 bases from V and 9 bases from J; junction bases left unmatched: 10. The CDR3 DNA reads TGTGCCAGTACTAAACAGGGGGGACCAAAAGCTTTCTTT. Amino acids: CASTKQGGPKAFF.

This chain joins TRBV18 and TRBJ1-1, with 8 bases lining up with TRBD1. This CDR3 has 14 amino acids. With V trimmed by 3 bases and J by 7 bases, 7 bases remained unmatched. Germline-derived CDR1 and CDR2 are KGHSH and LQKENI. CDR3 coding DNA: TGTGCCAGCTCACCCGGACAGGGCGAAGGTGAAGCTTTCTTT. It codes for CASSPGQGEGEAFF.

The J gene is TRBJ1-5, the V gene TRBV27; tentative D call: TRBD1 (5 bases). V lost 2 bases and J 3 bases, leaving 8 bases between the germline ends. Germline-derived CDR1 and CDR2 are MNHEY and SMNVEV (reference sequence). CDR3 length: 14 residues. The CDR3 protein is CASSLQGDNQPQHF. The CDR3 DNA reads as TGTGCCAGCAGTTTACAGGGTGACAATCAGCCCCAGCATTTT.

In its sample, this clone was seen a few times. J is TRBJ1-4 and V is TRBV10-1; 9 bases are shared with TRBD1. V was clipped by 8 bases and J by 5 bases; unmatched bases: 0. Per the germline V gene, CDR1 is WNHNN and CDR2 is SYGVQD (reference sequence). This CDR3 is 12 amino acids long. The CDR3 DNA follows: TGCGCCAGCGGGACAGGGAATGAAAAACTGTTTTTT. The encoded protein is CASGTGNEKLFF.

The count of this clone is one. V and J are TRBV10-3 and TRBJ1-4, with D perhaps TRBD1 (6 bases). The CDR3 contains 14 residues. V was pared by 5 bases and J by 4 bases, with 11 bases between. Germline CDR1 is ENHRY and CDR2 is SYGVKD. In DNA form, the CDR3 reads TGTGCCATCAGTATGGACAGTTATAATGAAAAACTGTTTTTT. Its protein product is CAISMDSYNEKLFF.

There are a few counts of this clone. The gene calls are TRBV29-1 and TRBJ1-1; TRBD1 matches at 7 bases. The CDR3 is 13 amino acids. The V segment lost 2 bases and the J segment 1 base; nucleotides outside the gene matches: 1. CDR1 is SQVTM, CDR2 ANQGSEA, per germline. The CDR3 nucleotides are TGCAGCGTTGAACAGGGGGGGAACACTGAAGCTTTCTTT. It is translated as CSVEQGGNTEAFF. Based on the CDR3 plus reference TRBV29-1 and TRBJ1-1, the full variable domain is SAVISQKPSRDICQRGTSLTIQCQVDSQVTMMFWYRQQPGQSLTLIATANQGSEATYESGFVIDKFPISRPNLTFSTLTVSNMSPEDSSIYLCSVEQGGNTEAFFGQGTRLTVV.

CDR3 region: CASCGEHQPQHF. The CDR3 nucleotides read TGTGCCAGCTGTGGGGAGCATCAGCCCCAGCATTTT. The chain recombines TRBV2 with TRBJ1-5; no clear D gene. In germline, CDR1 is SNHLY, CDR2 FYNNEI. V was pared by 8 bases and J by 5 bases, with 10 bases between. This CDR3 is built from 12 residues.

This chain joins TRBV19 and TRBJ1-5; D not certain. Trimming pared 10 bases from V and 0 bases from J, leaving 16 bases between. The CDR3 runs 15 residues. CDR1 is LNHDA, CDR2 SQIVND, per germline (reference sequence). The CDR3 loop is CATSLDYYSNQPQHF. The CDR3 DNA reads TGTGCCACCTCCCTAGATTATTATAGCAATCAGCCCCAGCATTTT.

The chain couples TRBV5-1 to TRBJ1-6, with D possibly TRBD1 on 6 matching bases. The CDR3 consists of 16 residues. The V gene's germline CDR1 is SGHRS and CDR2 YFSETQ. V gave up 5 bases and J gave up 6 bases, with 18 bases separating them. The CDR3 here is CASRALATGTNSPLHF. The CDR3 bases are TGCGCCAGCAGGGCACTCGCGACAGGAACTAATTCACCCCTCCACTTT.

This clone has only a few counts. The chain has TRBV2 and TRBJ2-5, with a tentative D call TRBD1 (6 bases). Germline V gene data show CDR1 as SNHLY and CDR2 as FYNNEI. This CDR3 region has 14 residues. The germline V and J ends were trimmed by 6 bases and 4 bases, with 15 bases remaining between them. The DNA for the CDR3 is TGTGCCAGCAGGAACAGGGCAGGGGCAGAGACCCAGTACTTC. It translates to CASRNRAGAETQYF. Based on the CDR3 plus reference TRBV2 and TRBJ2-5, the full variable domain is EPEVTQTPSHQVTQMGQEVILRCVPISNHLYFYWYRQILGQKVEFLVSFYNNEISEKSEIFDDQFSVERPDGSNFTLKIRSTKLEDSAMYFCASRNRAGAETQYFGPGTRLLVL.